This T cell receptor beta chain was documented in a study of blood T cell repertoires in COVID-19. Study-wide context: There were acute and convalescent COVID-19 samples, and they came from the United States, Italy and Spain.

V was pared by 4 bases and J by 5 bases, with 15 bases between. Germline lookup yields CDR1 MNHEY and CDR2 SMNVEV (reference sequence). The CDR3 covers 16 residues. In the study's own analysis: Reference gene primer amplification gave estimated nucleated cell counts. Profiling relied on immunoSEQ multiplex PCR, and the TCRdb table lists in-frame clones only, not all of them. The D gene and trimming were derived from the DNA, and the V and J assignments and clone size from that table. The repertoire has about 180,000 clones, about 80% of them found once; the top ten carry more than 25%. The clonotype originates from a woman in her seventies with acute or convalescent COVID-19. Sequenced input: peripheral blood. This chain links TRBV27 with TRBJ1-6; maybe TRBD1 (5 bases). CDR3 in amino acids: CASSSRVGLDNSPLHF. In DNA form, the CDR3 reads TGTGCCAGCAGTTCCCGGGTGGGACTGGATAATTCACCCCTCCACTTT.